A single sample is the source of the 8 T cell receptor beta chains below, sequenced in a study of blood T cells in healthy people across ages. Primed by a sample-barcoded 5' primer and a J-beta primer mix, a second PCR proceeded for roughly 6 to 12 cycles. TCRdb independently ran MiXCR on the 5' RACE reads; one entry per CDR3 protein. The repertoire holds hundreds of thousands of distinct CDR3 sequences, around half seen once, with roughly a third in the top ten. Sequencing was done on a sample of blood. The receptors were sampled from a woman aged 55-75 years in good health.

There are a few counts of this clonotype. CDR3 in amino acids: CSEFKRRQGLTEAFF. The CDR3 coding sequence is TGCAGCGAATTCAAACGGAGACAGGGGCTGACTGAAGCTTTCTTT. The V call is TRBV29-1, the J call TRBJ1-1; 8 bases are a match to TRBD1. V lost 7 bases and J lost 5; bases outside the gene matches: 15. The CDR3 is made up of 15 amino acids. The germline gives CDR1 SQVTM, CDR2 ANQGSEA.

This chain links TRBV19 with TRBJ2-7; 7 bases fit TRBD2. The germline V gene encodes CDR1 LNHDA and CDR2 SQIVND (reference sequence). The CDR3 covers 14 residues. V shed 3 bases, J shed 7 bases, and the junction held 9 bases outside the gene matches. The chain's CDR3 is CASSILGGSNEQYF. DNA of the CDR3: TGTGCCAGTAGTATTCTGGGCGGGAGTAATGAGCAGTACTTC.

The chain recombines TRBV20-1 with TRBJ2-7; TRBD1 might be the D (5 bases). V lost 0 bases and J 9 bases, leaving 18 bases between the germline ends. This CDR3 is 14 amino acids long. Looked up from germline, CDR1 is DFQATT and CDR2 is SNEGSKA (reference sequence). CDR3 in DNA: TGCAGTGCTAGAGATCGAGGATGGGGCGCGGCGCAGTACTTC. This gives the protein CSARDRGWGAAQYF.

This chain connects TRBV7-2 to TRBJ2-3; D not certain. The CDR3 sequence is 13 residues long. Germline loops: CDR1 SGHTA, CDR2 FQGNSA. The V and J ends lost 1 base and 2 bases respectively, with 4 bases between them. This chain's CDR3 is CASSLEVTDTQYF. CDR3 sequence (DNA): TGTGCCAGCAGCTTAGAGGTCACAGATACGCAGTATTTT.

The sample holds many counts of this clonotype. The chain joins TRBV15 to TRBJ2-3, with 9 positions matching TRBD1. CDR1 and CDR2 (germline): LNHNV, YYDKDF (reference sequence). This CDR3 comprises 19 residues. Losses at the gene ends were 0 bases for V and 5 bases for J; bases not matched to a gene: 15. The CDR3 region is CATSRESGTGRGDKDTQYF. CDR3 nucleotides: TGTGCCACCAGCAGAGAGTCCGGGACAGGGAGGGGTGACAAAGATACGCAGTATTTT.

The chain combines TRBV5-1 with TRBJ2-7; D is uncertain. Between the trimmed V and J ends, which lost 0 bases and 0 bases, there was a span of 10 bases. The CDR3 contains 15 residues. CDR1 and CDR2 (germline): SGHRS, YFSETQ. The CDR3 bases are TGCGCCAGCAGCTTGGCGTGGCGTGGCTCCTACGAGCAGTACTTC. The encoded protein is CASSLAWRGSYEQYF.

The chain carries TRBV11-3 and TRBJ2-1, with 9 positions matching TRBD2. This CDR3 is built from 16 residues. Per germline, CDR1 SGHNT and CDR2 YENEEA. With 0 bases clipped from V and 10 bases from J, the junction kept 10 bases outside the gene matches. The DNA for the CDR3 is TGTGCCAGCAGCTTAGATGGGCGGGGGGGCCTCGACGAGCAGTTCTTC. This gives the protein CASSLDGRGGLDEQFF.

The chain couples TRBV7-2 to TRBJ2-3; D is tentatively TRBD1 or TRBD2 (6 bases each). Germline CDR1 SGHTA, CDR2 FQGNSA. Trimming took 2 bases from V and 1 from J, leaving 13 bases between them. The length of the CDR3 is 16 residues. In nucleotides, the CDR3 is TGTGCCAGCAGCTTAAGAAAGAGGGGGGGCACAGATACGCAGTATTTT. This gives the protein CASSLRKRGGTDTQYF.